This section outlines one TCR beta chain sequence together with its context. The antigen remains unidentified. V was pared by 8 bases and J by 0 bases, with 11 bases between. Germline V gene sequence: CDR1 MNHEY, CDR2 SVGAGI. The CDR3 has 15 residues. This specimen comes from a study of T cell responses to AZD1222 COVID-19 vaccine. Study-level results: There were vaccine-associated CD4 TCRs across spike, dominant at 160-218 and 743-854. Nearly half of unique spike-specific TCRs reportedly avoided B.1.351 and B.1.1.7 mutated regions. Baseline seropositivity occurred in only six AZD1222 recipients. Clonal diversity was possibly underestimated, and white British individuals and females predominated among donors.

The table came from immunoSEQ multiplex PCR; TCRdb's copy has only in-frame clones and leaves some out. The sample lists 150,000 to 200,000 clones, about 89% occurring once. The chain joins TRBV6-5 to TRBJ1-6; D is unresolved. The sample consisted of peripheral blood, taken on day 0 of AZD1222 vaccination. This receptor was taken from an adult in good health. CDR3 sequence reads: CASEATNSYNSPLHF. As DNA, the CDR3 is TGTGCCAGCGAGGCCACAAACTCCTATAATTCACCCCTCCACTTT.